The clone carrying this TCR beta chain has more than one count but fewer than ten. Its antigen is not known. The data are from a study of beta chain features in type 1 diabetes. Study-wide results and limits: Fewer insertions but more deletions were seen at VDJ junctions in type 1 diabetes patients.

Expressed TCRB transcripts were sequenced because the isolated RNA had all been reverse transcribed beforehand. Millions of reads, on average, came from each naive, central memory and regulatory T cell sample. Generated by immunoSEQ multiplex PCR, the TCRdb table keeps only in-frame clones and is missing some. The repertoire has approximately 150,000 clones, about 9.1% of them found once; the top ten carry 2.3%. The origin of this receptor is a young woman in good health. The sample consisted of central memory CD4+ T cells from blood.

The CDR3 DNA follows: TGCGCCAGCAGCCGGGACATAGTACAAGAGACCCAGTACTTC. Amino acids: CASSRDIVQETQYF. The V and J genes are TRBV5-1 and TRBJ2-5; perhaps TRBD1 as D (6 bases). Trimming removed 4 bases at V and 2 bases at J, with 12 bases between. There are 14 residues in the CDR3. The germline gives CDR1 SGHRS, CDR2 YFSETQ.